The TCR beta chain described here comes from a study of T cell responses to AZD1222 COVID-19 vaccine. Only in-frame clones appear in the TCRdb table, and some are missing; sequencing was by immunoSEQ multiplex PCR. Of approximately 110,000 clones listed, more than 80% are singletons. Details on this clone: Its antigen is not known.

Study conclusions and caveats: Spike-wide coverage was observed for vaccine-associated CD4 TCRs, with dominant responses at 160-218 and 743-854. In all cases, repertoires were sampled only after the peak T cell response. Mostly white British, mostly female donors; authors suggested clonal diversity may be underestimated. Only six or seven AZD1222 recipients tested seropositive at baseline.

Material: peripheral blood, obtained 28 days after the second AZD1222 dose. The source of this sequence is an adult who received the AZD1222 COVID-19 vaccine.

The CDR3 here is CASSLSRQGASQPQHF. The CDR3 DNA reads as TGTGCCAGCAGCTTGTCTCGGCAGGGGGCAAGTCAGCCCCAGCATTTT. This chain links TRBV5-8 with TRBJ1-5; 8 nucleotides agree with TRBD1. The germline CDR1 and CDR2 sequences are SGHTS and YDEGEE. The ends lost 1 base at V and 6 bases at J; junction bases unmatched: 9. The CDR3 is 16 amino acids.